This T cell receptor beta chain emerged from a study of T cell changes during pregnancy in multiple sclerosis (dated by TCRdb to between 2017 and 2020). Describing the broader study: Changes in the T cell repertoire over the course of pregnancy were examined in this study in women with multiple sclerosis.

The CDR3 measures 12 amino acids from cysteine to phenylalanine. The entry retains the CDR3 DNA only, 36 bases that are in frame from base 1. The trim is 6 bases for V and 0 bases for J, with a gap of 8 bases between the germline ends. The germline V gene specifies SQVTM as CDR1 and ANQGSEA as CDR2. As concerns this clone: The clone's antigen remains unknown. No quality values exist for individual bases; no much larger clone is one base distant.

The library was obtained by the immunoSEQ multiplex PCR assay. The immuneACCESS repertoire file appears here via TCRdb, limited to in-frame rearrangements. These files lack a portion of the clones; in checked studies, under half of the deficit traces to unresolved V genes, and the cause of the others is not known. This sample holds around 35,000 clones; 85% to 95% were observed only once. Less than 1.5% of the sample belongs to the ten largest clones. The clonotype originates from a female donor with multiple sclerosis, enrolled in a pregnancy study. This receptor chain uses TRBV29-1 and TRBJ2-5; the D gene identity is not certain. Material: PBMCs (not recorded whether the cells were cultured). The CDR3 region has the sequence CSVIDYQETQYF. Here is the DNA: TGCAGCGTGATTGACTACCAAGAGACCCAGTACTTC.